The next 32 T cell receptor beta chains were all read from a single sample in a study of cytomegalovirus exposure and HLA in healthy donors. Both 60 Vbeta primers and 13 Jbeta primers went into the PCR. The table came from immunoSEQ multiplex PCR; TCRdb's copy has only in-frame clones and leaves some out. The sample carries approximately 100,000 clones, 75% recorded once. The specimen was PBMCs. The receptors come from a man aged 45-65 years in good health and CMV-seronegative.

The chain employs TRBV27 and TRBJ1-2, with D possibly TRBD1 on 5 matching bases. CDR1 is MNHEY, CDR2 SMNVEV, per germline (reference sequence). Between the trimmed V and J ends, which lost 5 bases and 4 bases, there was a span of 17 bases. There are 15 residues in the CDR3. For the CDR3, the DNA is TGTGCCAGCAGTCTAACGACAGCTCCAACCTATGGCTACACCTTC. This sequence encodes CASSLTTAPTYGYTF.

V gene TRBV28 combines with J gene TRBJ1-5, with D hard to call. The CDR3 sequence is 15 residues long. Trimming took 6 bases from V and 4 from J, leaving 16 bases between them. CDR1 and CDR2 (germline): MDHEN, SYDVKM. CDR3 nucleotides: TGTGCCAGCAGCCCGAGTCGAGGCGTTAATCAGCCCCAGCATTTT. This translates into CASSPSRGVNQPQHF.

This clone has a single count. This sequence joins TRBV21-1 and TRBJ2-5; TRBD2 reflects the table's D call only, with no check against the DNA. TRBV21-1 corresponds to a pseudogene. CDR3 length: 21 residues. CDR3 nucleotides: TGTGCCAGCAGCCCATGGAAGGGACTAGCGGGGGGGACGACGCCCCAGGAGACCCAGTACTTC. Encoded protein: CASSPWKGLAGGTTPQETQYF.

V and J are TRBV2 and TRBJ2-5; 13 nucleotides align to TRBD2. The CDR3 runs 14 residues. Trimming cost V 3 bases and J 11 bases; bases outside gene matches: 6. The germline CDR1 and CDR2 sequences are SNHLY and FYNNEI. The CDR3 DNA reads as TGTGCCAGCAGTGAGCTACTAGCGGGAGGGGAGCAGTACTTC. Encoded protein: CASSELLAGGEQYF.

The chain carries TRBV5-1 and TRBJ2-1, with TRBD2 identical over 8 bases. V lost 7 bases to trimming and J lost 8 bases; unmatched junction nucleotides: 11. The CDR3 runs 14 residues. CDR1 SGHRS and CDR2 YFSETQ come from the germline V gene. This CDR3 reads CASLRGGRSDEQFF. In nucleotides, the CDR3 is TGCGCCAGCCTCCGGGGGGGCCGATCCGATGAGCAGTTCTTC.

As to this clone: The junction departs from the called germline gene at one end, perhaps through a read error. The chain has TRBV7-9 and TRBJ1-4; the match to TRBD1 covers 10 bases. The CDR3 spans 14 residues. Germline assignment: CDR1 SEHNR and CDR2 FQNEAQ (reference sequence). The CDR3 region is CSSSLRTGGEKLFF. CDR3 in DNA: TGTTCCAGCAGCCTGCGGACAGGGGGGGAAAAACTGTTTTTT.

This clone was observed once. V is TRBV7-8 and J is TRBJ2-1, with 9 bases aligning to TRBD2. This CDR3 is 15 amino acids long. V lost 5 bases, J lost 5 bases, and 7 bases stayed unmatched. Germline values: CDR1 SGHVS, CDR2 FQNEAQ. The CDR3 nucleotides read TGTGCCAGCAGCCGGGAGAGACTAGCGGACAATGAGCAGTTCTTC. It translates to CASSRERLADNEQFF.

CDR3 sequence reads: CASSRRVGGSDTQYF. CDR3 nucleotides: TGTGCCAGCAGTCGAAGGGTGGGAGGGTCAGATACGCAGTATTTT. The chain carries TRBV6-1 and TRBJ2-3, with TRBD2 matching over 7 bases. Losses at the gene ends were 5 bases for V and 4 bases for J; bases not matched to a gene: 9. The CDR3 is made up of 15 amino acids. Looked up from germline, CDR1 is MNHNS and CDR2 is SASEGT.

This chain uses TRBV7-2 with TRBJ2-5; 11 nucleotides align to TRBD2. The V segment lost 2 bases and the J segment 7 bases; nucleotides outside the gene matches: 15. The CDR3 covers 18 residues. Germline CDR1 is SGHTA and CDR2 is FQGNSA. The CDR3 spells CASSLIAGGPSRVVTQYF. The DNA of the CDR3 is TGTGCCAGCAGCTTAATAGCGGGGGGGCCTTCTCGGGTCGTGACCCAGTACTTC.

The gene calls are TRBV27 and TRBJ2-2, with D possibly TRBD1 on 5 matching bases. CDR3 size: 15 residues. Germline V gene data show CDR1 as MNHEY and CDR2 as SMNVEV (reference sequence). Trimming removed 8 bases at V and 5 bases at J, with 18 bases between. The CDR3 spells CASGFGPKGTGELFF. The CDR3, as DNA: TGTGCCAGCGGATTCGGGCCAAAGGGGACCGGGGAGCTGTTTTTT.

The chain couples TRBV4-3 to TRBJ1-2, with 10 bases identical to TRBD1. CDR3 length: 16 residues. Germline trimming cut 0 bases from V and 7 bases from J; bases unmatched to any gene: 8. Germline CDR1 is LGHNA and CDR2 is YSLEER. CDR3 bases: TGCGCCAGCAGCCAAGATGCGATAAGGACAGGGGGTGGCTACACCTTC. This codes for CASSQDAIRTGGGYTF.

This clone occurred once. V is TRBV15 and J is TRBJ2-5; TRBD2 matches at 9 bases. The V gene end was trimmed by 0 bases and the J gene end by 7 bases; junction bases not matched to a gene: 12. Germline loops: CDR1 LNHNV, CDR2 YYDKDF (reference sequence). This CDR3 spans 17 amino acids. CDR3 amino acids: CATSRDRSGRPQGTQYF. CDR3 in DNA: TGTGCCACCAGCAGAGATCGGAGCGGGAGGCCTCAGGGGACCCAGTACTTC.

This clone was seen once. The chain uses TRBV4-2 and TRBJ2-2; TRBD1 matches at 8 bases. CDR1 and CDR2 from the germline V gene are LGHNA and YNFKEQ. CDR3 length: 15 amino acids. V was clipped by 2 bases and J by 8 bases; unmatched bases: 7. CDR3 coding DNA: TGTGCCAGCAGCCAACCCGGGACAGGATCAGGGGAGCTGTTTTTT. It specifies CASSQPGTGSGELFF.

This sequence joins TRBV5-1 and TRBJ2-5; 11 nucleotides match TRBD1. CDR1 and CDR2 (germline): SGHRS, YFSETQ. The V gene end was trimmed by 3 bases and the J gene end by 4 bases; junction bases not matched to a gene: 2. The CDR3 has 14 amino acids. The CDR3 nucleotides are TGCGCCAGCAGCTCGGGACAGGGGGGAGAGACCCAGTACTTC. It yields the protein CASSSGQGGETQYF.

This clone was seen a few times. The chain carries TRBV7-8 and TRBJ2-5, with D possibly matching TRBD2 (6 bases). V was cut by 3 bases and J by 5 bases, with 13 bases left in between. Germline CDR1 is SGHVS and CDR2 is FQNEAQ. This CDR3 contains 14 residues. The CDR3 bases are TGTGCCAGCAGCTTCGGGACTGGGCGGGAGACCCAGTACTTC. Translated: CASSFGTGRETQYF.

The V call is TRBV7-3, the J call TRBJ1-2, with D uncertain. CDR1 is SGHTA and CDR2 is FQGTGA in the germline V gene. The CDR3 covers 13 residues. Trimming removed 2 bases at V and 4 bases at J, with 8 bases between. Here the CDR3 reads CASSLRSGYGYTF. For the CDR3, the DNA is TGTGCCAGCAGCTTACGATCGGGCTATGGCTACACCTTC.

This clone came up a few times. V is TRBV5-8 and J is TRBJ1-5, with a tentative D call TRBD1 (5 bases). Looked up from germline, CDR1 is SGHTS and CDR2 is YDEGEE. Trimming removed 0 bases from V and 0 bases from J, with 7 bases in between. This CDR3 comprises 15 residues. In nucleotides, the CDR3 is TGTGCCAGCAGCTTGGTCAGGGTTAGCAATCAGCCCCAGCATTTT. Translation: CASSLVRVSNQPQHF.

V usage is TRBV5-8 and J usage is TRBJ1-2; unclear D gene. V lost 2 bases to trimming and J lost 8 bases, with 10 bases between them. The CDR3 loop spans 12 amino acids. In germline, CDR1 is SGHTS, CDR2 YDEGEE. The CDR3 here is CASSFVHSGYTF. CDR3 bases: TGTGCCAGCAGCTTCGTTCACAGCGGCTACACCTTC.

CDR3: CAISGVVQGSTDTQYF. The CDR3 DNA is TGTGCCATCAGTGGAGTCGTACAGGGGAGCACAGATACGCAGTATTTT. The chain employs TRBV10-3 and TRBJ2-3, with 7 bases matching TRBD1. Germline CDR1 is ENHRY and CDR2 is SYGVKD. The trim removed 4 bases at V and 0 bases at J, leaving 7 bases unmatched. This CDR3 comprises 16 residues.

This clone has more than one count but fewer than ten. V is TRBV7-8 and J is TRBJ1-3; maybe TRBD1 (6 bases). Germline assignment: CDR1 SGHVS and CDR2 FQNEAQ. The CDR3 consists of 15 residues. With 2 bases removed from V and 3 bases from J, the gap between germline ends came to 11 bases. CDR3 sequence (DNA): TGTGCCAGCAGCTTACGGTGGGGGCATGGAAACACCATATATTTT. It yields the protein CASSLRWGHGNTIYF.

A single count supports this clone. This chain uses TRBV7-9 with TRBJ1-4; D unresolved. Germline CDR1 is SEHNR and CDR2 is FQNEAQ (reference sequence). The V gene lost 5 bases and the J gene lost 8 bases, with 15 bases spanning the gap. This CDR3 has 14 amino acids. CDR3 bases: TGTGCCAGCAGCGCCGCCGCCGCAGGAGAAAAACTGTTTTTT. This encodes CASSAAAAGEKLFF.

This clone was recorded a few times. V and J are TRBV5-5 and TRBJ2-5, with TRBD2 identical over 14 bases. Germline V gene data show CDR1 as SGHKS and CDR2 as YYEKEE (reference sequence). The CDR3 consists of 15 residues. V was pared by 4 bases and J by 4 bases, with 3 bases of the junction left unmatched. The CDR3 protein is CASSVGLAGAETQYF. Here the CDR3 DNA reads TGTGCCAGCAGCGTGGGACTAGCGGGGGCAGAGACCCAGTACTTC.

CDR3 in DNA: TGCGCCAGCAGCTTGGCGGGAGGAGTTGGACAGCCCCAGCATTTT. Encoded protein: CASSLAGGVGQPQHF. V and J are TRBV5-1 and TRBJ1-5; D not certain. Germline V gene sequence: CDR1 SGHRS, CDR2 YFSETQ. Trimming took 0 bases from V and 7 from J, leaving 14 bases between them. The CDR3 runs to 15 residues.

The chain links TRBV6-5 to TRBJ1-1; possibly TRBD1 for D (5 bases). V was clipped by 0 bases and J by 4 bases, with 9 bases between them. Germline values: CDR1 MNHEY, CDR2 SVGAGI. The CDR3 covers 14 residues. CDR3 in amino acids: CASSYSGRGTEAFF. In DNA, the CDR3 is TGTGCCAGCAGTTACTCGGGGAGGGGCACTGAAGCTTTCTTT.

This chain links TRBV6-1 with TRBJ2-5; D may be TRBD1 (6 bases). There are 14 residues in the CDR3. Looked up from germline, CDR1 is MNHNS and CDR2 is SASEGT. Trimming stripped 6 bases from V and 5 bases from J, with 16 bases between. In DNA form, the CDR3 reads TGTGCCAGCAGGCCTTGGGGGCAGGGTGAGACCCAGTACTTC. This codes for CASRPWGQGETQYF.

The rearrangement uses TRBV6-5 and TRBJ1-2; possible D gene TRBD1, 6 bases. V lost 3 bases and J 0 bases, leaving 11 bases between the germline ends. There are 15 residues in the CDR3. Germline CDR1 and CDR2: MNHEY and SVGAGI. CDR3 nucleotides: TGTGCCAGCAGTTATTCCGGACAGACTAACTATGGCTACACCTTC. This translates into CASSYSGQTNYGYTF.

Worth noting for this clone: Additional DNA sequences in this sample encode the identical CDR3. The genes are TRBV28 and TRBJ2-1; 8 nucleotides agree with TRBD2. Germline lookup yields CDR1 MDHEN and CDR2 SYDVKM. Trimming took 6 bases from V and 6 from J; bases not matched to a gene: 7. This CDR3 contains 14 residues. CDR3 protein: CASRPPGGVNEQFF. In DNA form, the CDR3 reads TGTGCCAGCAGGCCCCCGGGGGGGGTCAATGAGCAGTTCTTC.

This clone occurred once. This chain joins TRBV6-1 and TRBJ2-5; a possible D gene is TRBD1 (6 bases). TRBJ2-7 explains the end of the DNA better; the J call may be wrong. CDR1 MNHNS and CDR2 SASEGT come from the germline V gene. This CDR3 region has 14 residues. The CDR3 here is CASSDGGARNEQYF. The CDR3 nucleotides are TGTGCCAGCAGTGATGGGGGCGCCCGGAACGAGCAGTACTTC.

This chain links TRBV19 with TRBJ1-1; 8 bases fit TRBD1. The ends lost 10 bases at V and 2 bases at J; junction bases unmatched: 9. CDR1 and CDR2 from the germline V gene are LNHDA and SQIVND (reference sequence). This CDR3 is built from 14 residues. As DNA, the CDR3 is TGTGCCACTACGGTCCCAGGGGGCAACACTGAAGCTTTCTTT. Protein sequence: CATTVPGGNTEAFF.

The chain couples TRBV19 to TRBJ1-1; 7 bases map to TRBD1. The V gene end was trimmed by 4 bases and the J gene end by 0 bases; junction bases not matched to a gene: 5. Per germline, CDR1 LNHDA and CDR2 SQIVND (reference sequence). The length of the CDR3 is 15 residues. CDR3 in amino acids: CASSTYRGMNTEAFF. The CDR3 DNA sequence: TGTGCCAGTAGTACTTACAGGGGAATGAACACTGAAGCTTTCTTT.

The chain employs TRBV27 and TRBJ2-2; 7 bases map to TRBD1. Germline lookup yields CDR1 MNHEY and CDR2 SMNVEV (reference sequence). This CDR3 region has 15 residues. V dropped 5 bases and J dropped 4; count of bases not matched to a gene: 7. CDR3: CASSANRGFTGELFF. In DNA, the CDR3 is TGTGCCAGCAGTGCAAACAGGGGTTTCACCGGGGAGCTGTTTTTT.

This sequence joins TRBV9 and TRBJ2-1; D uncertain. Trimming cost V 3 bases and J 9 bases, with 22 bases left between them. Germline loops: CDR1 SGDLS, CDR2 YYNGEE. CDR3 length: 16 amino acids. The chain's CDR3 is CASSGGAFSESGEQFF. The CDR3 coding sequence is TGTGCCAGCAGCGGAGGCGCCTTCTCCGAGTCCGGTGAGCAGTTCTTC.